A selection of T cell receptor beta chains follows, all from one sample in a study of shared clonotypes between healthy human individuals. Measured with immunoSEQ multiplex PCR; TCRdb has only the in-frame clones, and not every one. The sample consists of more than 2 million clones, just over 90% of them appearing once. The material sequenced was naive CD8+ T cells from PBMCs. These receptors all stem from a man between 18 and 29 years old in good health. Some clones in this sample may be carry-over from other donors' samples. The CDR3 runs from the conserved cysteine through the conserved F or W. The D gene is left open where the match is weak. A clone size is listed for some rows: how often the clone was seen (once, few, many), or a class if it is expanded.

D gene: TRBD1
V gene: TRBV19
clone size: .
J gene: TRBJ1-2
CDR3 protein: CASSEPGQTTYYGYTF
CDR3 DNA: TGTGCCAGTAGTGAACCGGGACAGACGACCTACTATGGCTACACCTTC

D gene: .
V gene: TRBV19
clone size: .
J gene: TRBJ2-7
CDR3 protein: CASSTVRGVYEQYF
CDR3 DNA: TGTGCCAGTAGTACGGTCAGGGGCGTCTACGAGCAGTACTTC

D gene: .
V gene: TRBV6-6
clone size: .
J gene: TRBJ2-7
CDR3 protein: CASSYSDSPQYF
CDR3 DNA: TGTGCCAGCAGTTACTCGGACAGCCCCCAGTACTTC

D gene: .
V gene: TRBV14
clone size: .
J gene: TRBJ2-1
CDR3 protein: CASSPFAAYNEQFF
CDR3 DNA: TGTGCCAGCAGCCCGTTTGCGGCCTACAATGAGCAGTTCTTC

D gene: TRBD1
V gene: TRBV11-2
clone size: .
J gene: TRBJ2-7
CDR3 protein: CASSLGDRYYEQYF
CDR3 DNA: TGTGCCAGCAGCTTAGGGGACAGGTACTACGAGCAGTACTTC

D gene: .
V gene: TRBV5-6
clone size: .
J gene: TRBJ2-1
CDR3 protein: CASSRGLNEQFF
CDR3 DNA: TGTGCCAGCAGCCGGGGATTAAATGAGCAGTTCTTC

D gene: TRBD2
V gene: TRBV29-1
clone size: .
J gene: TRBJ2-1
CDR3 protein: CSVEGVITSGRFSYNEQFF
CDR3 DNA: TGCAGCGTTGAAGGGGTGATAACTAGCGGGAGATTCTCTTACAATGAGCAGTTCTTC

D gene: .
V gene: TRBV9
clone size: .
J gene: TRBJ1-5
CDR3 protein: CASSVDLGQNQPQHF
CDR3 DNA: TGTGCCAGCAGCGTAGATCTAGGACAAAATCAGCCCCAGCATTTT

D gene: .
V gene: TRBV19
clone size: once
J gene: TRBJ1-1
CDR3 protein: CASSSTPLGNTEAFF
CDR3 DNA: TGTGCCAGTAGTTCCACCCCCCTTGGGAACACTGAAGCTTTCTTT

D gene: TRBD2
V gene: TRBV9
clone size: .
J gene: TRBJ2-1
CDR3 protein: CASSGRTSGSPSYNEQFF
CDR3 DNA: TGTGCCAGCAGCGGTCGGACTAGCGGTTCCCCCTCCTACAATGAGCAGTTCTTC

D gene: TRBD1
V gene: TRBV5-1
clone size: .
J gene: TRBJ2-7
CDR3 protein: CASSTGTGESYEQYF
CDR3 DNA: TGCGCCAGCAGCACGGGGACAGGGGAGTCCTACGAGCAGTACTTC

D gene: .
V gene: TRBV6-4
clone size: .
J gene: TRBJ2-1
CDR3 protein: CASSESGPPYNEQFF
CDR3 DNA: TGTGCCAGCAGTGAATCGGGGCCACCCTACAATGAGCAGTTCTTC

D gene: .
V gene: TRBV30
clone size: .
J gene: TRBJ1-1
CDR3 protein: CAWKGGRNTEAFF
CDR3 DNA: TGTGCCTGGAAGGGGGGGCGGAACACTGAAGCTTTCTTT

D gene: .
V gene: TRBV27
clone size: .
J gene: TRBJ2-1
CDR3 protein: CASSSTGNEQFF
CDR3 DNA: TGTGCCAGCAGTTCAACTGGGAATGAGCAGTTCTTC

D gene: TRBD1
V gene: TRBV7-8
clone size: once
J gene: TRBJ1-2
CDR3 protein: CASSSPGQAIFNYGYTF
CDR3 DNA: TGTGCCAGCAGCTCGCCGGGACAGGCGATTTTTAACTATGGCTACACCTTC

D gene: .
V gene: TRBV13
clone size: .
J gene: TRBJ1-2
CDR3 protein: CASSTRTGLPGYTF
CDR3 DNA: TGTGCCAGCAGCACCAGGACGGGACTCCCAGGTTACACCTTC

D gene: TRBD1
V gene: TRBV4-1
clone size: .
J gene: TRBJ1-5
CDR3 protein: CASSLDRGSNQPQHF
CDR3 DNA: TGCGCCAGCAGCCTAGACAGGGGTAGCAATCAGCCCCAGCATTTT

D gene: .
V gene: TRBV18
clone size: once
J gene: TRBJ2-2
CDR3 protein: CASSLAVAGDITGELFF
CDR3 DNA: TGTGCCAGCTCCCTAGCCGTCGCAGGGGACATCACCGGGGAGCTGTTTTTT

D gene: TRBD1
V gene: TRBV19
clone size: .
J gene: TRBJ1-1
CDR3 protein: CASSPPGQGYTEAFF
CDR3 DNA: TGTGCCAGTAGTCCACCGGGACAGGGGTACACTGAAGCTTTCTTT

D gene: TRBD1
V gene: TRBV28
clone size: .
J gene: TRBJ2-7
CDR3 protein: CASTPTRGSYEQYF
CDR3 DNA: TGTGCCAGCACCCCCACCAGGGGGTCCTACGAGCAGTACTTC

D gene: TRBD2
V gene: TRBV4-2
clone size: .
J gene: TRBJ2-7
CDR3 protein: CASSQGLADSYEQYF
CDR3 DNA: TGTGCCAGCAGCCAGGGACTAGCGGACTCCTACGAGCAGTACTTC

D gene: TRBD2
V gene: TRBV6-1
clone size: .
J gene: TRBJ2-1
CDR3 protein: CASGTSGRNNEQFF
CDR3 DNA: TGTGCCAGCGGGACTAGCGGGCGTAACAATGAGCAGTTCTTC

D gene: .
V gene: TRBV11-3
clone size: once
J gene: TRBJ2-1
CDR3 protein: CASSLAFSSYNEQFF
CDR3 DNA: TGTGCCAGCAGCTTAGCGTTCAGCTCCTACAATGAGCAGTTCTTC

D gene: .
V gene: TRBV6-5
clone size: once
J gene: TRBJ2-7
CDR3 protein: CASSTRALNYEQYF
CDR3 DNA: TGTGCCAGCAGCACCCGGGCCCTTAACTACGAGCAGTACTTC

D gene: TRBD2
V gene: TRBV5-4
clone size: .
J gene: TRBJ2-2
CDR3 protein: CASSPTLAGLNTGELFF
CDR3 DNA: TGTGCCAGCAGCCCAACACTAGCGGGACTGAACACCGGGGAGCTGTTTTTT

D gene: .
V gene: TRBV19
clone size: .
J gene: TRBJ1-5
CDR3 protein: CASSFFVGSNQPQHF
CDR3 DNA: TGTGCCAGTAGTTTTTTCGTGGGTAGCAATCAGCCCCAGCATTTT

D gene: TRBD2
V gene: TRBV15
clone size: .
J gene: TRBJ2-1
CDR3 protein: CATSRGMLRREYEQFF
CDR3 DNA: TGTGCCACCAGCCGGGGTATGTTACGGCGGGAGTATGAGCAGTTCTTC

D gene: .
V gene: TRBV28
clone size: once
J gene: TRBJ2-3
CDR3 protein: CASSFQGLVTDTQYF
CDR3 DNA: TGTGCCAGCAGTTTCCAGGGCCTTGTCACAGATACGCAGTATTTT

D gene: .
V gene: TRBV4-3
clone size: .
J gene: TRBJ2-3
CDR3 protein: CASSQAAVLSTDTQYF
CDR3 DNA: TGCGCCAGCAGCCAAGCGGCGGTTTTAAGCACAGATACGCAGTATTTT

D gene: TRBD1
V gene: TRBV4-1
clone size: .
J gene: TRBJ2-7
CDR3 protein: CASSQSGRDRGFPEQYF
CDR3 DNA: TGCGCCAGCAGCCAAAGCGGTCGGGACAGGGGTTTTCCCGAGCAGTACTTC

D gene: .
V gene: TRBV27
clone size: .
J gene: TRBJ2-7
CDR3 protein: CASGYAYEQYF
CDR3 DNA: TGTGCCAGCGGGTACGCATACGAGCAGTACTTC

D gene: .
V gene: TRBV15
clone size: once
J gene: TRBJ2-5
CDR3 protein: CATSGGLQETQYF
CDR3 DNA: TGTGCCACCAGCGGGGGACTCCAAGAGACCCAGTACTTC

D gene: .
V gene: TRBV7-9
clone size: once
J gene: TRBJ2-1
CDR3 protein: CASSITGGSGNEQFF
CDR3 DNA: TGTGCCAGCAGCATTACGGGCGGGTCGGGCAATGAGCAGTTCTTC

D gene: .
V gene: TRBV7-9
clone size: .
J gene: TRBJ2-2
CDR3 protein: CASSLGEGSSTGELFF
CDR3 DNA: TGTGCCAGCAGCTTAGGGGAAGGCTCGAGCACCGGGGAGCTGTTTTTT

D gene: TRBD1
V gene: TRBV19
clone size: few
J gene: TRBJ1-1
CDR3 protein: CASSNYGTGAGEAFF
CDR3 DNA: TGTGCCAGTAGCAACTATGGGACAGGGGCAGGTGAAGCTTTCTTT

D gene: .
V gene: TRBV11-2
clone size: .
J gene: TRBJ2-2
CDR3 protein: CASSLNRVTTGELFF
CDR3 DNA: TGTGCCAGCAGCTTAAATAGGGTAACCACCGGGGAGCTGTTTTTT

D gene: .
V gene: TRBV4-3
clone size: .
J gene: TRBJ1-2
CDR3 protein: CASSQDRRGFYGYTF
CDR3 DNA: TGCGCCAGCAGCCAAGATCGACGGGGTTTCTATGGCTACACCTTC

D gene: .
V gene: TRBV28
clone size: .
J gene: TRBJ2-1
CDR3 protein: CASKSHILYNEQFF
CDR3 DNA: TGTGCCAGCAAAAGCCATATACTCTACAATGAGCAGTTCTTC

D gene: .
V gene: TRBV29-1
clone size: .
J gene: TRBJ2-2
CDR3 protein: CSVVTVQGNTGELFF
CDR3 DNA: TGCAGCGTTGTAACGGTCCAGGGGAACACCGGGGAGCTGTTTTTT

D gene: TRBD1
V gene: TRBV5-1
clone size: .
J gene: TRBJ1-1
CDR3 protein: CASSSAGTGHTEAFF
CDR3 DNA: TGCGCCAGCAGCTCCGCTGGGACAGGGCACACTGAAGCTTTCTTT

D gene: .
V gene: TRBV2
clone size: .
J gene: TRBJ2-1
CDR3 protein: CASMGGREGNEQFF
CDR3 DNA: TGTGCCAGCATGGGGGGCAGGGAAGGGAATGAGCAGTTCTTC

D gene: .
V gene: TRBV21-1
clone size: .
J gene: TRBJ2-7
CDR3 protein: CASSKAGWNF
CDR3 DNA: TGTGCCAGCAGCAAAGCAGGGTGGAACTTC

D gene: TRBD1
V gene: TRBV4-3
clone size: .
J gene: TRBJ2-1
CDR3 protein: CASSHAGTGTYNEQFF
CDR3 DNA: TGCGCCAGCAGCCATGCCGGGACAGGGACCTACAATGAGCAGTTCTTC

D gene: .
V gene: TRBV6-5
clone size: .
J gene: TRBJ1-5
CDR3 protein: CASSYASRGTPQHF
CDR3 DNA: TGTGCCAGCAGTTACGCGAGTAGGGGAACTCCCCAGCATTTT

D gene: TRBD1
V gene: TRBV14
clone size: .
J gene: TRBJ2-7
CDR3 protein: CASSYHRGLEQYF
CDR3 DNA: TGTGCCAGCAGCTACCACAGGGGGCTGGAGCAGTACTTC

D gene: .
V gene: TRBV5-1
clone size: .
J gene: TRBJ2-2
CDR3 protein: CASSSRGATTGELFF
CDR3 DNA: TGCGCCAGCAGCTCCCGGGGAGCGACCACCGGGGAGCTGTTTTTT

D gene: TRBD2
V gene: TRBV7-2
clone size: .
J gene: TRBJ2-7
CDR3 protein: CASSLAPQWREVSHEQYF
CDR3 DNA: TGTGCCAGCAGCTTAGCGCCCCAATGGCGGGAGGTCTCCCACGAGCAGTACTTC

D gene: .
V gene: TRBV29-1
clone size: .
J gene: TRBJ2-4
CDR3 protein: CSVVGLAKNIQHF
CDR3 DNA: TGCAGCGTTGTGGGGTTAGCCAAAAACATTCAGCACTTC

D gene: .
V gene: TRBV29-1
clone size: .
J gene: TRBJ1-2
CDR3 protein: CSSRSNYGYTF
CDR3 DNA: TGCAGCTCACGGAGTAACTATGGCTACACCTTC

D gene: .
V gene: TRBV7-9
clone size: .
J gene: TRBJ2-5
CDR3 protein: CASSLAGGWEDTQYF
CDR3 DNA: TGTGCCAGCAGCTTAGCTGGGGGCTGGGAGGATACCCAGTACTTC

D gene: .
V gene: TRBV15
clone size: .
J gene: TRBJ2-2
CDR3 protein: CATSREGGRTGELFF
CDR3 DNA: TGTGCCACCAGCAGAGAGGGGGGCCGTACCGGGGAGCTGTTTTTT

D gene: TRBD2
V gene: TRBV27
clone size: .
J gene: TRBJ2-1
CDR3 protein: CASSLFLAGPNNEQFF
CDR3 DNA: TGTGCCAGCAGTTTATTCCTAGCGGGCCCAAACAATGAGCAGTTCTTC

D gene: .
V gene: TRBV11-2
clone size: .
J gene: TRBJ2-5
CDR3 protein: CASSRQVQETQYF
CDR3 DNA: TGTGCCAGCAGCCGACAGGTCCAAGAGACCCAGTACTTC

D gene: .
V gene: TRBV28
clone size: .
J gene: TRBJ2-2
CDR3 protein: CASSDPRGTGELFF
CDR3 DNA: TGTGCCAGCAGTGACCCCAGGGGAACCGGGGAGCTGTTTTTT

D gene: TRBD1
V gene: TRBV5-1
clone size: .
J gene: TRBJ1-2
CDR3 protein: CASSPTGGPNYGYTF
CDR3 DNA: TGCGCCAGCAGCCCAACAGGGGGGCCAAACTATGGCTACACCTTC

D gene: .
V gene: TRBV13
clone size: .
J gene: TRBJ2-6
CDR3 protein: CASSLAGLGANVLTF
CDR3 DNA: TGTGCCAGCAGCTTAGCGGGGCTCGGGGCCAACGTCCTGACTTTC

D gene: .
V gene: TRBV7-9
clone size: .
J gene: TRBJ2-1
CDR3 protein: CASSFERSTYNEQFF
CDR3 DNA: TGTGCCAGCAGCTTCGAGCGGAGCACCTACAATGAGCAGTTCTTC

D gene: .
V gene: TRBV5-6
clone size: .
J gene: TRBJ1-2
CDR3 protein: CASSPAGSVYGYTF
CDR3 DNA: TGTGCCAGCAGCCCCGCAGGGTCTGTCTATGGCTACACCTTC

D gene: .
V gene: TRBV9
clone size: once
J gene: TRBJ1-5
CDR3 protein: CASSTTGAVNQPQHF
CDR3 DNA: TGTGCCAGCAGCACTACGGGGGCGGTCAATCAGCCCCAGCATTTT